The next 26 T cell receptor beta chains were all read from a single sample in a study of blood T cell repertoires in COVID-19. The assay was immunoSEQ multiplex PCR, and TCRdb's table has in-frame clones only and misses some. This table has approximately 170,000 clones, around 84% appearing once. Specimen: PBMCs or T cells enriched from blood (not recorded which). The source is a man between 40 and 49 years old who had recovered from COVID-19.

The rearrangement uses TRBV27 and TRBJ1-2, with 7 bases lining up with TRBD1. Germline V gene sequence: CDR1 MNHEY, CDR2 SMNVEV (reference sequence). The CDR3 has 15 residues. V lost 4 bases and J lost 2; bases outside the gene matches: 7. This chain's CDR3 is CASSSGQAYNYGYTF. The CDR3 DNA follows: TGTGCCAGCAGTTCCGGACAGGCTTACAACTATGGCTACACCTTC.

The chain links TRBV30 to TRBJ2-3; no clear D gene. Germline V gives CDR1 GTSNPN, CDR2 SVGIG (reference sequence). Trimming removed 2 bases at V and 5 bases at J, with 11 bases between. CDR3 length: 13 amino acids. The DNA of the CDR3 is TGTGCCTGGAGTACCACACCCGAAGATACGCAGTATTTT. Translating it yields CAWSTTPEDTQYF. The whole variable domain, remainder taken from reference TRBV30 and TRBJ2-3, is SQTIHQWPATLVQPVGSPLSLECTVEGTSNPNLYWYRQAAGRGLQLLFYSVGIGQISSEVPQNLSASRPQDRQFILSSKKLLLSDSGFYLCAWSTTPEDTQYFGPGTRLTVL.

This clone has just one count. The gene calls are TRBV11-2 and TRBJ1-2; no reliable D call. Germline V gives CDR1 SGHAT, CDR2 FQNNGV. The CDR3 covers 13 residues. V was trimmed by 1 base and J by 8 bases, leaving 11 bases between them. The CDR3 loop reads CASSLAGLPGYTF. CDR3 DNA: TGTGCCAGCAGCTTAGCGGGGTTGCCCGGCTACACCTTC. Complete variable domain (other parts from reference TRBV11-2 and TRBJ1-2): EAGVAQSPRYKIIEKRQSVAFWCNPISGHATLYWYQQILGQGPKLLIQFQNNGVVDDSQLPKDRFSAERLKGVDSTLKIQPAKLEDSAVYLCASSLAGLPGYTFGSGTRLTVV.

In this sample, this clone turned up a few times. V is TRBV30 and J is TRBJ2-3, with D hard to call. The V end lost 4 bases, the J end lost 3 bases, and 8 bases lay between the germline ends. Germline CDR1 is GTSNPN and CDR2 is SVGIG (reference sequence). The CDR3 is made up of 12 amino acids. The CDR3 is CAWTPMTDTQYF. The CDR3 nucleotides read TGTGCCTGGACCCCTATGACAGATACGCAGTATTTT. Supplemented by reference TRBV30 and TRBJ2-3, the full variable domain reads SQTIHQWPATLVQPVGSPLSLECTVEGTSNPNLYWYRQAAGRGLQLLFYSVGIGQISSEVPQNLSASRPQDRQFILSSKKLLLSDSGFYLCAWTPMTDTQYFGPGTRLTVL.

The chain is built from TRBV19 and TRBJ1-2; TRBD1 matches at 7 bases. The germline gives CDR1 LNHDA, CDR2 SQIVND (reference sequence). V trimming: 8 bases; J trimming: 6 bases; junction bases outside the gene matches: 9. This CDR3 has 13 amino acids. The CDR3 spells CASEGGKWNGYTF. The CDR3 DNA sequence: TGTGCCAGTGAAGGGGGCAAGTGGAATGGCTACACCTTC.

For the CDR3, the DNA is TGTGCCACCGGGGTAGCGGGGGGGGTACAAGAGACCCAGTACTTC. Translated: CATGVAGGVQETQYF. This chain joins TRBV24-1 and TRBJ2-5, with 11 bases fitting TRBD2. This CDR3 spans 15 amino acids. Germline values: CDR1 KGHDR, CDR2 SFDVKD. The V gene end was trimmed by 9 bases and the J gene end by 2 bases; junction bases not matched to a gene: 7.

This chain connects TRBV9 to TRBJ2-4; D possibly corresponds to TRBD2 (6 bases). The CDR3 is 16 amino acids. The V gene's germline CDR1 is SGDLS and CDR2 YYNGEE. V was pared by 5 bases and J by 7 bases, with 22 bases between. CDR3 nucleotide sequence: TGTGCCAGCAGGCACCACAGCCGGGGAGGCGGTAACATTCAGTACTTC. Its protein is CASRHHSRGGGNIQYF.

The chain couples TRBV7-2 to TRBJ1-5; D call uncertain. Germline assignment: CDR1 SGHTA and CDR2 FQGNSA. Trimming cost V 0 bases and J 0 bases, with 3 bases left between them. This CDR3 has 14 amino acids. The DNA for the CDR3 is TGTGCCAGCAGCTTAGCTAATAGCAATCAGCCCCAGCATTTT. This codes for CASSLANSNQPQHF.

The chain is built from TRBV19 and TRBJ2-1, with 9 positions matching TRBD1. The junction had 12 bases not matched to a gene; V was cut back by 2 bases and J by 7 bases. CDR3 length equals 17 residues. Germline V gives CDR1 LNHDA, CDR2 SQIVND (reference sequence). The CDR3 nucleotides read TGTGCCAGTAGTATATCAAGCGCCGGGACAGGGTTAAATGAGCAGTTCTTC. This gives the protein CASSISSAGTGLNEQFF.

A few counts support this clone. This chain links TRBV11-3 with TRBJ2-1; 8 bases align to TRBD1. V lost 5 bases to trimming and J lost 9 bases; unmatched junction nucleotides: 9. Germline V lookup: CDR1 SGHNT, CDR2 YENEEA. The CDR3 sequence is 14 residues long. The CDR3 nucleotides are TGTGCCAGCAGCCCTGGACAGGGCCGGGGTGAGCAGTTCTTC. Translated: CASSPGQGRGEQFF.

This CDR3 reads CSVERVKGRFYGYTF. CDR3 DNA sequence: TGCAGCGTTGAACGGGTAAAAGGGAGGTTTTATGGCTACACCTTC. The chain recombines TRBV29-1 with TRBJ1-2; D remains unclear. The CDR3 extends over 15 amino acids. Germline V gene sequence: CDR1 SQVTM, CDR2 ANQGSEA. The V end lost 2 bases, the J end lost 5 bases, and 18 bases lay between the germline ends.

This sequence joins TRBV18 and TRBJ2-3, with 9 bases lining up with TRBD2. V shed 2 bases and J 6 bases; nucleotides not matched to a gene: 9. Germline values: CDR1 KGHSH, CDR2 LQKENI. CDR3 length: 16 amino acids. The CDR3 sequence is CASSPASGAAWDTQYF. The CDR3 region has the DNA TGTGCCAGCTCACCAGCTAGCGGGGCAGCTTGGGATACGCAGTATTTT.

The chain carries TRBV2 and TRBJ1-1; a possible D gene is TRBD1 (6 bases). The CDR3 is 11 amino acids. The germline V and J ends were trimmed by 8 bases and 4 bases, with 8 bases remaining between them. Germline V gene data show CDR1 as SNHLY and CDR2 as FYNNEI. CDR3 protein: CASQGFTEAFF. The CDR3 nucleotides are TGTGCCAGCCAGGGGTTCACTGAAGCTTTCTTT.

The gene calls are TRBV21-1 and TRBJ1-2; the table's TRBD1 call for D was not verified on the DNA. TRBV21-1 is classified as a pseudogene. The CDR3 is made up of 17 amino acids. The CDR3 loop is CASSRKGSGTGLFGYTF. In nucleotides, the CDR3 is TGTGCCAGCAGCAGAAAAGGCAGCGGGACAGGGTTGTTCGGCTACACCTTC.

The chain couples TRBV5-1 to TRBJ1-5; 7 bases agree with TRBD1. The CDR3 totals 14 residues. The ends lost 4 bases at V and 4 bases at J; junction bases unmatched: 5. Germline assignment: CDR1 SGHRS and CDR2 YFSETQ. The DNA for the CDR3 is TGCGCCAGCAGCCCCGGGACAGCGAATCAGCCCCAGCATTTT. The encoded protein is CASSPGTANQPQHF.

The CDR3 loop reads CASSPGGSQETQYF. The CDR3 DNA is TGTGCCAGCAGTCCGGGGGGGTCCCAAGAGACCCAGTACTTC. J is TRBJ2-5 and V is TRBV6-5; 8 bases line up with TRBD2. The V segment lost 5 bases and the J segment 1 base; nucleotides outside the gene matches: 3. This CDR3 is 14 amino acids long. Germline lookup yields CDR1 MNHEY and CDR2 SVGAGI.

V usage is TRBV9 and J usage is TRBJ1-4; tentatively, D is TRBD1 (6 bases). Germline V lookup: CDR1 SGDLS, CDR2 YYNGEE. The CDR3 covers 14 residues. Trimming removed 0 bases from V and 5 bases from J, with 8 bases in between. In DNA form, the CDR3 reads TGTGCCAGCAGCGTAGGGACAGTGAATGAAAAACTGTTTTTT. This translates into CASSVGTVNEKLFF.

The J gene is TRBJ2-5, the V gene TRBV13; 7 bases line up with TRBD1. Trimming took 0 bases from V and 4 from J; bases not matched to a gene: 2. The CDR3 is 14 amino acids. Germline V gene sequence: CDR1 PRHDT, CDR2 FYEKMQ (reference sequence). The CDR3 is CASSLGHRGETQYF. The CDR3 DNA sequence: TGTGCCAGCAGCTTAGGACACAGGGGAGAGACCCAGTACTTC.

V is TRBV6-4 and J is TRBJ1-6; tentatively, D is TRBD1 (5 bases). Germline lookup yields CDR1 MRHNA and CDR2 SNTAGT. The V end lost 0 bases, the J end lost 11 bases, and 8 bases lay between the germline ends. This CDR3 contains 13 residues. The CDR3 here is CASSDSQGTPLHF. In DNA form, the CDR3 reads TGTGCCAGCAGTGACTCCCAGGGCACACCCCTCCACTTT.

The chain recombines TRBV5-1 with TRBJ2-3; 8 positions agree with TRBD2. This CDR3 has 14 amino acids. Looked up from germline, CDR1 is SGHRS and CDR2 is YFSETQ. Trimming cost V 0 bases and J 4 bases; bases outside gene matches: 1. CDR3 region: CASSLAGGADTQYF. DNA of the CDR3: TGCGCCAGCAGCTTGGCCGGGGGGGCAGATACGCAGTATTTT.

The chain combines TRBV5-1 with TRBJ2-7, with 12 bases that match TRBD1. V gave up 4 bases and J gave up 1 base; unmatched junction bases: 12. This CDR3 is 18 amino acids long. Per the germline V gene, CDR1 is SGHRS and CDR2 is YFSETQ. CDR3 amino acids: CASSVSGTGGLGSYEQYF. The CDR3 DNA follows: TGCGCCAGCAGCGTCTCCGGGACAGGGGGCTTAGGGTCCTACGAGCAGTACTTC. The variable domain in full, with the rest retrieved from reference TRBV5-1 and TRBJ2-7, is KAGVTQTPRYLIKTRGQQVTLSCSPISGHRSVSWYQQTPGQGLQFLFEYFSETQRNKGNFPGRFSGRQFSNSRSEMNVSTLELGDSALYLCASSVSGTGGLGSYEQYFGPGTRLTVT.

The chain recombines TRBV5-1 with TRBJ2-1; D might be TRBD2 (5 bases). Germline V gene data show CDR1 as SGHRS and CDR2 as YFSETQ. CDR3 length: 15 amino acids. V shed 2 bases and J shed 2 bases, with 11 bases lying between them. CDR3 residues: CASSLGGNAYNEQFF. The CDR3 DNA follows: TGCGCCAGCAGCTTAGGAGGTAATGCCTACAATGAGCAGTTCTTC.

This chain links TRBV28 with TRBJ1-5; possible D gene TRBD1, 5 bases. Germline V CDR1 and CDR2: MDHEN, SYDVKM. V shed 7 bases and J shed 9 bases, with 16 bases lying between them. The CDR3 is made up of 13 amino acids. The CDR3 DNA is TGTGCCAGCACTCCTCCAGGGTTTGGGCCCCAGCATTTT. Protein sequence: CASTPPGFGPQHF.

V and J are TRBV3-1 (or the pseudogene TRBV3-2) and TRBJ1-2; D is perhaps TRBD1 (5 bases). The CDR3 extends over 14 amino acids. In germline, CDR1 is LGHDT, CDR2 YNNKEL (reference sequence). Trimming stripped 0 bases from V and 4 bases from J, with 9 bases between. CDR3 sequence reads: CASSQDQGVYGYTF. The CDR3 nucleotides are TGTGCCAGCAGCCAAGATCAGGGCGTCTATGGCTACACCTTC.

V usage is TRBV3-1 (or the pseudogene TRBV3-2) and J usage is TRBJ1-3; D gene uncertain. Germline V gene sequence: CDR1 LGHDT, CDR2 YNNKEL (reference sequence). This CDR3 has 16 residues. The ends were cut back, 1 base at V and 0 bases at J, with 10 bases in the middle. The CDR3 DNA sequence: TGTGCCAGCAGCCAAGTATCCGCGAGCTCTGGAAACACCATATATTTT. Residues: CASSQVSASSGNTIYF.

This rearrangement joins TRBV5-1 to TRBJ2-5, with D maybe TRBD1 (6 bases). The germline V gene has CDR1 SGHRS and CDR2 YFSETQ. The CDR3 has 19 residues. V dropped 0 bases and J dropped 5 bases, with 26 bases sitting between them. In DNA, the CDR3 is TGCGCCAGCAGCTTGGCTCGAAGGACAGCGAGGGTGATGGAGGAGACCCAGTACTTC. Its protein is CASSLARRTARVMEETQYF.